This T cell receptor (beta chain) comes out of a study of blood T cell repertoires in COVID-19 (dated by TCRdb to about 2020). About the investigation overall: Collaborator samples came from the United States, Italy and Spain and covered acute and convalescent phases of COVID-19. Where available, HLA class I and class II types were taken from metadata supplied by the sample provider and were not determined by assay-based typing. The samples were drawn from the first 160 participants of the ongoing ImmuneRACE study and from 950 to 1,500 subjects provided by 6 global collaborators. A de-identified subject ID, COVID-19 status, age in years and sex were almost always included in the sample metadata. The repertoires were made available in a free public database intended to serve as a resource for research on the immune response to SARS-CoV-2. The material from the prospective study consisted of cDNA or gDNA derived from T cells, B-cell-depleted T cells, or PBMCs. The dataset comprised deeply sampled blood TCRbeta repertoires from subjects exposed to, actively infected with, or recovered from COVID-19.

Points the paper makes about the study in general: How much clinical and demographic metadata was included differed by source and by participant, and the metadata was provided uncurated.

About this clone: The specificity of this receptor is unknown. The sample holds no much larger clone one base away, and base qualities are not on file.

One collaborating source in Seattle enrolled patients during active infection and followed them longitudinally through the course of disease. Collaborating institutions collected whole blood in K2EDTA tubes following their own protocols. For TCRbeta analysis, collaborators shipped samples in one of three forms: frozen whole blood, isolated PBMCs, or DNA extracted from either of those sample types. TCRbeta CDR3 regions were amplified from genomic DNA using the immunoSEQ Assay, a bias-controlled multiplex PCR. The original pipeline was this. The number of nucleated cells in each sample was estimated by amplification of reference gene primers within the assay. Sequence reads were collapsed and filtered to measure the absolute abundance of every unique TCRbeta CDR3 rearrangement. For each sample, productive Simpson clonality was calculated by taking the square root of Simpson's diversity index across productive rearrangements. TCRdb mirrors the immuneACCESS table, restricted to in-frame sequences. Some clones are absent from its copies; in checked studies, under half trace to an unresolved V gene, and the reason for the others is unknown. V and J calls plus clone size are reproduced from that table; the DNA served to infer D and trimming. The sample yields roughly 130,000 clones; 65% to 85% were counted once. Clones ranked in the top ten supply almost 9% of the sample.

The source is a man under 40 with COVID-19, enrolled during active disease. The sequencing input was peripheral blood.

This receptor has the CDR3 CASSGGRGLQETQYF. The nucleotide sequence is given as TGCGCCAGCAGCGGGGGCCGAGGGTTACAAGAGACCCAGTACTTC. The rearranged segments are TRBV5-1 and TRBJ2-5; TRBD1 is possibly the D segment (6 matching bases). From the cysteine through the phenylalanine, the CDR3 covers 15 amino acids. The retained sequence is limited to the CDR3, 45 bases, with the frame set at the first base. V lost 4 bases and J lost 2 bases; the stretch between them is 15 bases long. The germline V gene supplies CDR1 SGHRS and CDR2 YFSETQ.